This T cell receptor (beta chain) was identified during a study of shared clonotypes between healthy human individuals. Repertoires were generated with immunoSEQ multiplex PCR, while TCRdb's copy carries only in-frame clones and drops some. There are 2 million or so clones in the sample; approximately 95% occur only once, and 1.1% lies in the top ten. Germline V CDR1 and CDR2: LGHNA, YSLEER. The CDR3 sequence is 16 residues long. Deletions cut 4 bases from V and 0 bases from J, with 13 bases between. CD8 cells regarded as naive lacked CD45RO, were positively chosen for CCR7, and omitted terminally differentiated effector memory CD45RA+ cells.

The receptor was isolated from a man aged 18 to 29 in good health. The genes are TRBV4-3 and TRBJ1-5; D is ambiguous. The sequenced sample consisted of naive CD8+ T cells sorted from blood. The CDR3 DNA follows: TGCGCCAGCAGCCTTAGGACTGCGAATAGCAATCAGCCCCAGCATTTT. It codes for CASSLRTANSNQPQHF.